The sequence of this T cell receptor (beta chain) was determined in a study of cytomegalovirus exposure and HLA in healthy donors. The V gene lost 2 bases and the J gene lost 6 bases, with 9 bases spanning the gap. CDR1 and CDR2 from the germline V gene are SGHDT and YYEEEE. The CDR3 runs to 13 residues. Researchers ran the PCR with 60 Vbeta and 13 Jbeta primers. Sequencing was performed with immunoSEQ multiplex PCR; in TCRdb, only in-frame clones are kept and a portion is missing. In the table there are 140,000 to 150,000 clones, over 75% of which are singletons. This clone was picked up a small number of times.

This clonotype was obtained from a woman between 40 and 55 years old in good health and CMV-seronegative. Sample: PBMCs. The genes are TRBV5-6 and TRBJ1-3; TRBD1 might be the D (6 bases). The CDR3: CASSFGQINTIYF. The CDR3 nucleotides are TGTGCCAGCAGCTTTGGACAGATAAACACCATATATTTT. The variable domain in full, with the rest retrieved from reference TRBV5-6 and TRBJ1-3, is DAGVTQSPTHLIKTRGQQVTLRCSPKSGHDTVSWYQQALGQGPQFIFQYYEEEERQRGNFPDRFSGHQFPNYSSELNVNALLLGDSALYLCASSFGQINTIYFGEGSWLTVV.